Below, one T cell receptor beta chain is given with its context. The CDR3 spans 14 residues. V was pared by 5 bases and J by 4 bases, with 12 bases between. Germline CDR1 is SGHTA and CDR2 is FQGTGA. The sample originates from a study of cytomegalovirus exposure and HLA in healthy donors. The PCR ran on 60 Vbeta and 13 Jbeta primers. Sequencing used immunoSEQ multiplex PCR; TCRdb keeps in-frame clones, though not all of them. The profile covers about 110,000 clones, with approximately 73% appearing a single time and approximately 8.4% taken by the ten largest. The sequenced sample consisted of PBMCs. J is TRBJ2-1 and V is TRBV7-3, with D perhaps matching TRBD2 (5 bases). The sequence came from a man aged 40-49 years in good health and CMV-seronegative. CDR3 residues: CASSHDTSYNEQFF. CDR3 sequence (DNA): TGTGCCAGCAGCCACGATACTAGTTACAATGAGCAGTTCTTC. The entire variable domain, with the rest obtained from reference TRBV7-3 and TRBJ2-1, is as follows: GAGVSQTPSNKVTEKGKYVELRCDPISGHTALYWYRQSLGQGPEFLIYFQGTGAADDSGLPNDRFFAVRPEGSVSTLKIQRTERGDSAVYLCASSHDTSYNEQFFGPGTRLTVL.